This T cell receptor beta chain was found in a study of T cell repertoires in cytomegalovirus infection. Across the study: TCR beta signatures that were public indicated CMV infection and matching HLA type. Overall study results and limits: Using cumulative public TCR beta family frequency, the authors identified those who carried CMV together with the relevant HLA. Ex vivo, HLA-C-restricted CMV-specific TCR beta clonotypes prevailed over the rest of the response.

TCRdb analysed the reads with MiXCR anew, one entry per CDR3 protein. Here the sample spans 200,000 to 300,000 distinct CDR3 sequences, approximately 7% being singletons. In its sample, this clonotype was seen many times. Its antigen is not known. The germline V and J ends were trimmed by 4 bases and 3 bases, with 12 bases remaining between them. Germline V gene lookup returns CDR1 SGHTA and CDR2 FQGNSA. The CDR3 covers 15 residues. This sequence was found in a human donor in good health (CMV status not recorded). Some clones in this sample may be carry-over from other donors' samples. Sequences were obtained from PBMCs. This rearrangement joins TRBV7-2 to TRBJ2-2; D possibly corresponds to TRBD1 (6 bases). The CDR3 DNA sequence: TGTGCCAGCAGCTACCGGGACACCGACACCGGGGAGCTGTTTTTT. Its translation: CASSYRDTDTGELFF. Full variable domain (remainder filled in from reference TRBV7-2 and TRBJ2-2): GAGVSQSPSNKVTEKGKDVELRCDPISGHTALYWYRQSLGQGLEFLIYFQGNSAPDKSGLPSDRFSAERTGGSVSTLTIQRTQQEDSAVYLCASSYRDTDTGELFFGEGSRLTVL.